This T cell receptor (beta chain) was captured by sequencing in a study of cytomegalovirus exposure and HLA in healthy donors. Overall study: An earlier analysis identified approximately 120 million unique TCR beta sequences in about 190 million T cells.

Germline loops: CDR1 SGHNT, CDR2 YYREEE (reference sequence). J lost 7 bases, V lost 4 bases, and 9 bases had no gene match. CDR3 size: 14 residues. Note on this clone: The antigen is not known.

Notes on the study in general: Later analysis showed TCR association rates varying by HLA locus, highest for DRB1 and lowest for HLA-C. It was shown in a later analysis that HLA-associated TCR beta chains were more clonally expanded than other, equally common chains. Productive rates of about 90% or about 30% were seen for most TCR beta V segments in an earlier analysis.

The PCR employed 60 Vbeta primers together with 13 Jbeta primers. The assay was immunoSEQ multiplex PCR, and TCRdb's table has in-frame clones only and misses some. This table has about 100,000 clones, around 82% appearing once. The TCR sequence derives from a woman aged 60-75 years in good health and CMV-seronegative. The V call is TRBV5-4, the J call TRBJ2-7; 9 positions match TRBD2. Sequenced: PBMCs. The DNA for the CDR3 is TGTGCCAGCAGCCTGGCGGGAGGGCCGAGGGAGCAGTACTTC. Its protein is CASSLAGGPREQYF.